This T cell receptor beta chain was identified during a study of T cells in Graves' hyperthyroidism and ophthalmopathy. This clonotype was seen ten or more times. The V gene end was trimmed by 5 bases and the J gene end by 2 bases; junction bases not matched to a gene: 2. This CDR3 comprises 13 residues. Looked up from germline, CDR1 is LNHNV and CDR2 is YYDKDF (reference sequence). There were TCR beta CDR3 regions amplified from RNA transcripts. TCR CDR3 underwent first-round RT-PCR with the HTBI primer set. From the multiplex PCR reads, TCRdb called clonotypes with MiXCR, one entry per CDR3 protein. The sample shows 550,000 to 800,000 distinct CDR3 sequences, around 17% of them seen only once.

V gene TRBV15 combines with J gene TRBJ1-2, with TRBD1 matching 7 bases. The sequence derives from a man between 18 and 29 years old with Graves' hyperthyroidism. The sequencing sample was made of blood. The CDR3 nucleotides are TGTGCCACCAGCCCGGACAGGAACTATGGCTACACCTTC. Protein product: CATSPDRNYGYTF.